The 2 T cell receptor beta chains in this list originate from one sample, sequenced in a study of cytomegalovirus exposure and HLA in healthy donors listed by TCRdb under 2017. Libraries were prepared through the immunoSEQ multiplex PCR assay. The multiplex PCR relied on a mix of 60 forward primers for TCR Vbeta segments and 13 reverse primers for TCR Jbeta segments. The clones in this table, taken by TCRdb from immuneACCESS, are in-frame only. Not every clone is retained; where verified, under half of the shortfall comes from an unresolved V gene, and the cause of the rest is unknown. For this sample there are some 180,000 clones; about 12% appear just once. Under 10% of the sample rests with the top ten. Material: PBMCs. These receptors all stem from a man aged 50 to 60 in good health and CMV-seropositive.

The V and J genes are TRBV5-4 and TRBJ2-5; D perhaps matches TRBD1 (6 bases). V dropped 2 bases and J dropped 1 base, with 15 bases sitting between them. Germline V gives CDR1 SGHNT, CDR2 YYREEE (reference sequence). This CDR3 is built from 16 residues. CDR3 in DNA: TGTGCCAGCAGCTTCGCCCCGACAGGTACCCAAGAGACCCAGTACTTC. Protein product: CASSFAPTGTQETQYF.

The chain uses TRBV6-5 and TRBJ1-4; D possibly corresponds to TRBD1 (6 bases). V lost 0 bases and J 4 bases, leaving 9 bases between the germline ends. The V gene's germline CDR1 is MNHEY and CDR2 SVGAGI. The CDR3 is 15 amino acids. In DNA, the CDR3 is TGTGCCAGCAGTTACTCTACAGGGTATAATGAAAAACTGTTTTTT. Amino acid sequence: CASSYSTGYNEKLFF.